This T cell receptor (beta chain) is drawn from a study of human T cells and chemical hapten exposure. Time point given: patch test 1, 2 weeks after DPC sensitization. The treatment here: therapeutic diphenylcyclopropenone sensitization with weekly scalp DPC. CDR1 is ENHRY, CDR2 SYGVKD, per germline. The CDR3 is 13 amino acids. Trimming stripped 7 bases from V and 3 bases from J, with 10 bases between. General observations from the study: The number of TCRs above 1 in 1000 frequency did not change after DPC sensitization.

Notes on this clonotype: The antigen is not known.

MiXCR was run by TCRdb on the RACE reads, yielding one entry per CDR3 protein. The sample comprises 350,000 or so distinct CDR3 sequences, under 8% of which are singletons, and around 8.4% rests with the top ten. This clonotype was obtained from a woman aged 18-29 years with alopecia areata. Some clones in this sample may be carry-over from other donors' samples. V and J are TRBV10-3 and TRBJ1-5, with D possibly TRBD1 on 5 matching bases. The sequenced sample was whole blood, obtained in connection with sensitization to the hapten diphenylcyclopropenone (DPC). The CDR3 is CAITSGFNQPQHF. The DNA for the CDR3 is TGTGCCATCACATCAGGGTTCAATCAGCCCCAGCATTTT.